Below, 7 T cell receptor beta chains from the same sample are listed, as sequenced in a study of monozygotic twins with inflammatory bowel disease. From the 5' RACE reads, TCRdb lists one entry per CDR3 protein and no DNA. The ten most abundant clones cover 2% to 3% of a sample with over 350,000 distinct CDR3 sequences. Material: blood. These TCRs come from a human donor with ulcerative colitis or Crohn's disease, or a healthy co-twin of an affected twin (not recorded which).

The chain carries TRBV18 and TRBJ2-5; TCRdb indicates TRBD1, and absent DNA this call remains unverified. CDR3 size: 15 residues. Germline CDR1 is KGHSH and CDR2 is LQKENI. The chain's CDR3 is CASSPPTWGEETQYF.

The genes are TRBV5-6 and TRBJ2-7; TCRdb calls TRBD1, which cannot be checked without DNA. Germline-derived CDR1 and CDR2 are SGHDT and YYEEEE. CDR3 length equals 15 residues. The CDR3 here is CASSPGTGWSYEQYF.

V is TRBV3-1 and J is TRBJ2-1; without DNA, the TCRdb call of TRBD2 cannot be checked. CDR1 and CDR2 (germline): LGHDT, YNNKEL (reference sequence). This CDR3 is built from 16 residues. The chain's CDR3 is CASSRTSGEMINEQFF.

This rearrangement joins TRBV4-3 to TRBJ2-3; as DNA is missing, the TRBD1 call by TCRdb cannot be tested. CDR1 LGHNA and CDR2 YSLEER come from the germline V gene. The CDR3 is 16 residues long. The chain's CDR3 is CASSQGQGQTTDTQYF.

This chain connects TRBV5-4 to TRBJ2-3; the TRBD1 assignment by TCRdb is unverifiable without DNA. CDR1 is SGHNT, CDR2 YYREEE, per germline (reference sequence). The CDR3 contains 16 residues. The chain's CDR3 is CASSLSGGVNTDTQYF. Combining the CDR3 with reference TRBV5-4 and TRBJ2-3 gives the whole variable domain ETGVTQSPTHLIKTRGQQVTLRCSSQSGHNTVSWYQQALGQGPQFIFQYYREEENGRGNFPPRFSGLQFPNYSSELNVNALELDDSALYLCASSLSGGVNTDTQYFGPGTRLTVL.

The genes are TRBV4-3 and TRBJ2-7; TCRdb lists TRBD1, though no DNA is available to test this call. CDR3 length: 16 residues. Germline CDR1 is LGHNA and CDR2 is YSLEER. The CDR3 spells CASSQVMVGQGNEQYF.

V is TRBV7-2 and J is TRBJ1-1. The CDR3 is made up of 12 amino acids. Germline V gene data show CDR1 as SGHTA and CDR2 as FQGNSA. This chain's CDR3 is CAIVGRNTEAFF.